The 4 T cell receptor beta chains reported below all come from one sample, sequenced in a study of response to subunit inactivated influenza vaccine. One entry per CDR3 protein, called by TCRdb with MiXCR from the RT-PCR reads. Among 500,000 to 750,000 distinct CDR3 sequences listed, around 15% were seen once. Sequenced material: PBMCs from blood, taken roughly 12 days after vaccination. These receptor sequences come from a man in his fifties who received an inactivated influenza vaccine.

V gene TRBV5-1 combines with J gene TRBJ2-5; 13 nucleotides align to TRBD2. Trimming took 4 bases from V and 6 from J; bases not matched to a gene: 6. The CDR3 consists of 15 residues. Per the germline V gene, CDR1 is SGHRS and CDR2 is YFSETQ. The CDR3 nucleotides are TGCGCCAGCAGCAACGGGACTAGCGGGACGAAGACCCAGTACTTC. Translation: CASSNGTSGTKTQYF. The variable domain in full, with the rest retrieved from reference TRBV5-1 and TRBJ2-5, is KAGVTQTPRYLIKTRGQQVTLSCSPISGHRSVSWYQQTPGQGLQFLFEYFSETQRNKGNFPGRFSGRQFSNSRSEMNVSTLELGDSALYLCASSNGTSGTKTQYFGPGTRLLVL.

This clonotype was seen ten or more times. The V gene is TRBV4-3, the J gene TRBJ2-3, with D possibly being TRBD1 or TRBD2 (5 bases each). The CDR3 is 12 amino acids. Trimming took 0 bases from V and 12 from J, leaving 10 bases between them. Per the germline V gene, CDR1 is LGHNA and CDR2 is YSLEER. This CDR3 reads CASSQDSGPQYF. The CDR3, as DNA: TGCGCCAGCAGCCAAGATTCGGGACCCCAGTATTTT.

The chain has TRBV7-2 and TRBJ1-2, with a possible D match to TRBD1 (6 bases). CDR3 length: 17 residues. V lost 2 bases and J lost 7, with 23 bases in between. CDR1 and CDR2 (germline): SGHTA, FQGNSA. The CDR3 bases are TGTGCCAGCAGCTTAATGGCTGCGGACAGAAAATACGGTGGCTACACCTTC. Translated, it gives CASSLMAADRKYGGYTF.

The chain uses TRBV10-3 and TRBJ2-1, with 8 positions matching TRBD1. This CDR3 region has 16 residues. V was pared by 0 bases and J by 7 bases, with 8 bases of the junction left unmatched. Germline CDR1 and CDR2: ENHRY and SYGVKD. The CDR3 region has the DNA TGTGCCATCAGTGAGTCCCGGGACAGGATGGTAAATGAGCAGTTCTTC. Translated, it gives CAISESRDRMVNEQFF.